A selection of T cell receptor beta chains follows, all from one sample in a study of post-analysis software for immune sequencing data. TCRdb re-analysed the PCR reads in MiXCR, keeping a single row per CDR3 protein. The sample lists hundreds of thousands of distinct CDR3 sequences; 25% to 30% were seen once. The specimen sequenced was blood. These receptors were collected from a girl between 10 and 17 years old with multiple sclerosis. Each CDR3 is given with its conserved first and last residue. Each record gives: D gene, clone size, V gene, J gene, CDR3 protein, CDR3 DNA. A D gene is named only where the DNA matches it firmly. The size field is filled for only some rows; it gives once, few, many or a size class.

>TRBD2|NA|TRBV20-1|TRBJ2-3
CSARVWGRATDTQYF
TGCAGTGCTAGAGTATGGGGGAGGGCAACAGATACGCAGTATTTT
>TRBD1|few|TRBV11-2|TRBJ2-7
CASRSRAGGYEQYF
TGTGCCAGCAGGTCCCGGGCAGGGGGCTACGAGCAGTACTTC
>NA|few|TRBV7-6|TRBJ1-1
CASSLTSAGEMNTEAFF
TGTGCCAGCAGCTTAACATCGGCAGGAGAGATGAACACTGAAGCTTTCTTT
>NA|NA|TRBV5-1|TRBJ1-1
CASSWDTGEAFF
TGCGCCAGCAGCTGGGATACAGGGGAAGCTTTCTTT
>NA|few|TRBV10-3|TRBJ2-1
CAISPLGGYNEQFF
TGTGCCATCAGTCCGTTGGGGGGTTACAATGAGCAGTTCTTC
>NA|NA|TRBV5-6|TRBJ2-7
CASSRGGVISEQYF
TGTGCCAGCAGCCGGGGCGGGGTAATAAGCGAGCAGTACTTC
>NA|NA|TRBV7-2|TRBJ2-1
CASSLFLGGDEQFF
TGTGCCAGCAGCTTATTTCTAGGAGGGGATGAGCAGTTCTTC
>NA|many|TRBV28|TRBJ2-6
CASSLGGTGANVLTF
TGTGCCAGCAGTTTAGGGGGGACTGGGGCCAACGTCCTGACTTTC
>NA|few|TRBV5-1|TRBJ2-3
CASSLQPGHGGTDTQYF
TGCGCCAGCAGCCTCCAACCGGGACACGGAGGTACAGATACGCAGTATTTT
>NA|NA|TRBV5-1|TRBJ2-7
CASSEVLGAEQYF
TGCGCCAGCAGCGAGGTTCTGGGGGCCGAGCAGTACTTC
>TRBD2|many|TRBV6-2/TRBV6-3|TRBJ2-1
CASGLAGLEQFF
TGTGCCAGCGGACTAGCGGGCCTCGAGCAGTTCTTC
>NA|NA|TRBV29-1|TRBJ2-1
CSVTTGIPYNEQFF
TGCAGCGTGACAACAGGGATCCCCTACAATGAGCAGTTCTTC
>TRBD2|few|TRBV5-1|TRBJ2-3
CASSSGLAGGTSTDTQYF
TGCGCCAGCAGCTCTGGACTAGCGGGGGGCACTAGCACAGATACGCAGTATTTT
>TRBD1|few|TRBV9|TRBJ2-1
CAGSVEDRGYEQFF
TGTGCCGGCAGCGTAGAGGACAGGGGATACGAGCAGTTCTTC
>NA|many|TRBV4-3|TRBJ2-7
CASSQERGPYEQYF
TGCGCCAGCAGCCAAGAGAGGGGTCCCTACGAGCAGTACTTC
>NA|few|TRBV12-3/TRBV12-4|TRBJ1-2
CASSGWGHDGYTF
TGTGCCAGCAGTGGGTGGGGACACGATGGCTACACCTTC
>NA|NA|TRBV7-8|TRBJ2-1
CAGSIALSSYNEQFF
TGTGCCGGCAGCATAGCGTTGAGCTCCTACAATGAGCAGTTCTTC
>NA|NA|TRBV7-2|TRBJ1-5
CASSPDGQSGQPQHF
TGTGCCAGCAGCCCCGACGGACAGTCCGGTCAGCCCCAGCATTTT
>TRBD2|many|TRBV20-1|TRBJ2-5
CSAAGTSGRETQYF
TGCAGTGCTGCCGGGACTAGCGGGAGGGAGACCCAGTACTTC
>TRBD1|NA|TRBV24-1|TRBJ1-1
CATSDPTGTGSAFF
TGTGCCACCAGTGATCCCACCGGGACAGGCTCGGCTTTCTTT
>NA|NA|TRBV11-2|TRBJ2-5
CASSNQEIRQGTQYF
TGTGCCAGCAGCAACCAAGAAATAAGACAAGGGACCCAGTACTTC
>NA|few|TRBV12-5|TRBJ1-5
CASGLEGNQPQHF
TGTGCTAGTGGTTTAGAGGGGAATCAGCCCCAGCATTTT
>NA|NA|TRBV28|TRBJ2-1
CASSSSSTYNERFF
TGTGCCAGCAGTTCCTCGAGCACCTACAATGAGCGGTTCTTC
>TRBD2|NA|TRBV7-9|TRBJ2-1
CASSLIRVAGGREQFF
TGTGCCAGCAGCTTAATCCGGGTAGCGGGGGGCCGGGAGCAGTTCTTC
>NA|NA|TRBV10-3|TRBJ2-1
CAISDDGGRSYNEQFF
TGTGCCATCAGTGACGACGGGGGCCGCTCCTACAATGAGCAGTTCTTC
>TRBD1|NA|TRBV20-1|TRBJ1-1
CSARNPGQGIYMNTEAFF
TGCAGTGCTAGAAATCCGGGACAGGGAATATACATGAACACTGAAGCTTTCTTT
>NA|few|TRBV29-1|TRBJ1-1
CSVVSAPRAAEAFF
TGCAGCGTTGTATCTGCCCCCCGAGCGGCTGAAGCTTTCTTT
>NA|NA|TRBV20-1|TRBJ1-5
CSARGTVSNQPQHF
TGCAGTGCTAGAGGAACAGTAAGCAATCAGCCCCAGCATTTT
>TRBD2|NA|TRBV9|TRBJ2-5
CASSAKSGGAGETQYF
TGTGCCAGCAGCGCAAAGAGCGGGGGGGCCGGAGAGACCCAGTACTTC
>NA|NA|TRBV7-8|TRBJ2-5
CASSLTGWQETQYF
TGTGCCAGCAGCTTAACAGGGTGGCAAGAGACCCAGTACTTC
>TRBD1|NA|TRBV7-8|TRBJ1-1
CASSLAQQGATEAFF
TGTGCCAGCAGCTTAGCTCAACAGGGGGCAACTGAAGCTTTCTTT
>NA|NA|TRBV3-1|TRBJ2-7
CASSRLGAEQYF
TGTGCCAGCAGCCGGTTGGGAGCCGAGCAGTACTTC
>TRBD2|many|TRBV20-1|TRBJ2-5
CSASSGGQETQYF
TGCAGTGCTAGTAGCGGGGGGCAAGAGACCCAGTACTTC
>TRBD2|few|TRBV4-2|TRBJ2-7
CASSKGAGGFDEQYF
TGTGCCAGCAGTAAGGGAGCGGGAGGTTTCGACGAGCAGTACTTC
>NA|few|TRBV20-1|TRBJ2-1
CSATTSWSSYNEQFF
TGCAGTGCAACTACTAGCTGGAGCTCCTACAATGAGCAGTTCTTC
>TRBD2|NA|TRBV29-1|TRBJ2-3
CSVEVSGGTDTQYF
TGCAGCGTTGAGGTTAGCGGGGGCACAGATACGCAGTATTTT
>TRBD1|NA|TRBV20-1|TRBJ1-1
CSAKGTGGGNTEAFF
TGCAGTGCCAAGGGGACAGGGGGCGGGAACACTGAAGCTTTCTTT
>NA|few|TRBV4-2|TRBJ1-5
CASSQVAGSNQPQHF
TGTGCCAGCAGCCAAGTGGCCGGGAGTAATCAGCCCCAGCATTTT
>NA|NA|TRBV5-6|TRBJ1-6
CASSLKISPLHF
TGTGCCAGCAGCTTGAAGATTTCACCCCTCCACTTT
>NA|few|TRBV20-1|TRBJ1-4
CSARGTTTNEKLFF
TGCAGTGCTAGAGGGACGACAACTAATGAAAAACTGTTTTTT
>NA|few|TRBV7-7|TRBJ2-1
CASSPGSGSGNEQFF
TGTGCCAGCAGCCCGGGGTCGGGCAGCGGCAATGAGCAGTTCTTC
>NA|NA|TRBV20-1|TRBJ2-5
CSARGSRAGETQYF
TGCAGTGCTAGAGGGAGCAGGGCCGGCGAGACCCAGTACTTC
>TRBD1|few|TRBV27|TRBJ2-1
CASSLHDRVSYNEQFF
TGTGCCAGCAGTTTACACGACAGGGTCTCCTACAATGAGCAGTTCTTC
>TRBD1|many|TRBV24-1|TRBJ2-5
CATSDSRPGQVVETQYF
TGTGCCACCAGTGATTCCCGCCCGGGACAGGTGGTGGAGACCCAGTACTTC